The rows below give T cell receptor beta chains drawn from one sample of a study of blood T cells in healthy people across ages. TCRdb used MiXCR to reprocess the 5' RACE reads, holding one entry per CDR3 protein. The sample has 1.8 million or so distinct CDR3 sequences, roughly two fifths seen once. Sequencing was done on a sample of blood. All receptors come from a human donor in good health. Each CDR3 is given without its conserved first and last residue.

TRBJ2-7 | TRBV6-5 | ASSTGPYPSYEQY
TRBJ1-6 | TRBV20-1 | SARGTGLLVSPLH
TRBJ1-6 | TRBV3-1 | ASSQVGTALSPLH
TRBJ2-2 | TRBV24-1 | ATSDHLNTGELF
TRBJ2-7 | TRBV20-1 | SAITTSGGRPYEQY
TRBJ1-5 | TRBV6-6 | ASRLDGGNQPQH
TRBJ1-5 | TRBV7-2 | ASSGRRNQPQH
TRBJ1-4 | TRBV5-6 | ASRESGAGEKLF
TRBJ1-5 | TRBV6-2/TRBV6-3 | ASSSGTDHQPQH
TRBJ1-2 | TRBV4-3 | ASSIRTGGASGYT
TRBJ1-2 | TRBV7-2 | ASSLQGVDGYT
TRBJ1-2 | TRBV29-1 | SVEDVGYT
TRBJ2-1 | TRBV25-1 | ASSEASKPFPYNEQF
TRBJ1-5 | TRBV20-1 | SARDCDRGFQPQH
TRBJ2-5 | TRBV4-1 | ASSQDGTSGDQETQY
TRBJ2-7 | TRBV20-1 | SASRLAGVVGDQY
TRBJ2-7 | TRBV7-9 | ASSLGGLAGVNYEQY
. | TRBV6-5 | ASSGDGSYQETQF
. | TRBV20-1 | SAGAGATYEQY
TRBJ2-1 | TRBV27 | ASGRDSPYNEQF
TRBJ1-6 | TRBV7-2 | ASSPVTRTPLH
TRBJ1-1 | TRBV29-1 | SVWTGMNTEAF
. | TRBV7-2 | ASSLVRVRGRETQY
TRBJ1-5 | TRBV24-1 | ATSDRGGIGNQPQH
TRBJ2-5 | TRBV5-1 | ASSRRASGVNFQETQY
TRBJ2-4 | TRBV29-1 | SAKQGASFNEQY
TRBJ2-7 | TRBV18 | ASSTSGISYEQY
TRBJ1-4 | TRBV7-9 | ASSLEEGINEKLF
TRBJ1-1 | TRBV5-1 | ASSLVGRTEAF
TRBJ1-5 | TRBV7-6 | ASSSSLEQPQH